This TCR beta chain was captured by sequencing in a study of human CD8 memory T cell subsets. This clonotype has at least ten counts. Antigen unknown. Study observations and caveats: Stem-like memory T cells and precursor exhausted T cells had repertoires whose mutual overlap was minimal.

UMI-labeled 5' RACE generated the TCR beta libraries. TCRdb re-called the 5' RACE reads with MiXCR, one entry per CDR3 protein. The sample contains roughly 8,000 distinct CDR3 sequences, about 3.9% of which appear only once. It was from buffy coats of healthy donors that the PBMC came. Germline V lookup: CDR1 SQVTM, CDR2 ANQGSEA. This CDR3 spans 14 amino acids. V shed 7 bases, J shed 6 bases, and the junction held 11 bases outside the gene matches. The V and J genes are TRBV29-1 and TRBJ2-1, with TRBD2 matching over 8 bases. Sequenced: CD8+ T cells from PBMCs. This receptor was taken from a human donor in good health. The chain's CDR3 is CSGRDGTRSNEQFF. Written as DNA, the CDR3 is TGCAGCGGCCGAGACGGGACTAGATCCAATGAGCAGTTCTTC.